A single sample gave rise to the 17 T cell receptor beta chains below, sequenced in a study of cytotoxic CD8 clonotypes in ibrutinib-treated CLL. The table came from immunoSEQ multiplex PCR; TCRdb's copy has only in-frame clones and leaves some out. The sample records about 140,000 clones, approximately 80% being singletons. The sequenced sample was PBMCs, obtained after 12 months of ibrutinib treatment. Every receptor here comes from a human donor with chronic lymphocytic leukemia.

The chain joins TRBV18 to TRBJ1-4, with a tentative D call TRBD1 (5 bases). This CDR3 is built from 13 residues. Germline assignment: CDR1 KGHSH and CDR2 LQKENI. The V end lost 8 bases, the J end lost 3 bases, and 10 bases lay between the germline ends. CDR3 residues: CASHLGPNEKLFF. The CDR3 coding sequence is TGTGCCAGCCATCTGGGGCCTAATGAAAAACTGTTTTTT.

The chain joins TRBV7-2 to TRBJ1-1; D is undetermined. Trimming took 3 bases from V and 10 from J, leaving 6 bases between them. CDR1 and CDR2 (germline): SGHTA, FQGNSA. The CDR3 sequence is 10 residues long. CDR3 region: CASSFGVAFF. CDR3 nucleotides: TGTGCCAGCAGCTTTGGGGTAGCTTTCTTT.

This clone was recorded a few times. The J gene is TRBJ2-5, the V gene TRBV16, with D maybe TRBD1 (6 bases). V lost 4 bases to trimming and J lost 2 bases, with 11 bases between them. Germline loops: CDR1 KGHSY, CDR2 FQNENV. There are 14 residues in the CDR3. The CDR3 bases are TGTGCCAGCAGCCCACGGACAGAGCAAGAGACCCAGTACTTC. As protein: CASSPRTEQETQYF.

The chain joins TRBV28 to TRBJ2-7; possibly TRBD1 for D (5 bases). The germline gives CDR1 MDHEN, CDR2 SYDVKM. This CDR3 is 12 amino acids long. V gave up 6 bases and J gave up 6 bases, with 12 bases separating them. CDR3 sequence reads: CASRSQGTEQYF. CDR3 DNA sequence: TGTGCCAGCAGATCCCAGGGTACCGAGCAGTACTTC.

The gene calls are TRBV18 and TRBJ1-1; 7 nucleotides line up with TRBD1. The V segment lost 3 bases and the J segment 7 bases; nucleotides outside the gene matches: 11. Germline-derived CDR1 and CDR2 are KGHSH and LQKENI. This CDR3 spans 15 amino acids. CDR3 DNA: TGTGCCAGCTCACCTACTGGGACAGATCGTGGTGAAGCTTTCTTT. Its protein is CASSPTGTDRGEAFF.

V and J are TRBV7-2 and TRBJ1-1; D perhaps matches TRBD1 (5 bases). Germline assignment: CDR1 SGHTA and CDR2 FQGNSA. V shed 2 bases and J shed 3 bases, with 10 bases lying between them. CDR3 length: 14 residues. The CDR3 coding sequence is TGTGCCAGCAGCTTACAGGGAACCGACACTGAAGCTTTCTTT. This sequence encodes CASSLQGTDTEAFF. The full variable domain, with the rest looked up from reference TRBV7-2 and TRBJ1-1, is GAGVSQSPSNKVTEKGKDVELRCDPISGHTALYWYRQSLGQGLEFLIYFQGNSAPDKSGLPSDRFSAERTGGSVSTLTIQRTQQEDSAVYLCASSLQGTDTEAFFGQGTRLTVV.

V and J are TRBV11-3 and TRBJ2-5; TRBD1 is a possible D gene (6 bases). V shed 5 bases and J shed 5 bases, with 18 bases lying between them. This CDR3 comprises 15 residues. Germline values: CDR1 SGHNT, CDR2 YENEEA. CDR3 nucleotides: TGTGCCAGCAGCACACCCCAGGGGATGTTGGAGACCCAGTACTTC. Its translation: CASSTPQGMLETQYF.

As DNA, the CDR3 is TGTGCCAGCAGCGTAGCGGAGACAGACTACGAGCAGTACTTC. It translates to CASSVAETDYEQYF. This chain connects TRBV9 to TRBJ2-7; TRBD1 is a possible D gene (5 bases). Trimming stripped 0 bases from V and 3 bases from J, with 10 bases between. The CDR3 sequence is 14 residues long. Germline V gene data show CDR1 as SGDLS and CDR2 as YYNGEE.

CDR3 sequence reads: CSVEGQGYEQYF. CDR3 sequence (DNA): TGCAGCGTTGAAGGCCAGGGCTACGAGCAGTACTTC. The chain links TRBV29-1 to TRBJ2-7; D possibly corresponds to TRBD1 (5 bases). V gave up 1 base and J gave up 3 bases, with 7 bases separating them. The CDR3 has 12 residues. CDR1 is SQVTM, CDR2 ANQGSEA, per germline.

The rearrangement joins TRBV6-1 to TRBJ2-4; D call uncertain. Germline V gene sequence: CDR1 MNHNS, CDR2 SASEGT. Trimming left V 3 bases short and J 1 base short, with 7 bases between. The CDR3 length is 14 residues. The CDR3 region is CASSEWGAKNIQYF. Written as DNA, the CDR3 is TGTGCCAGCAGTGAGTGGGGTGCCAAAAACATTCAGTACTTC.

This clone has a handful of counts. The chain uses TRBV2 and TRBJ2-7, with TRBD1 matching over 7 bases. The CDR3 has 14 residues. Unmatched junction bases numbered 13, after V lost 8 bases and J lost 6 bases. From germline, CDR1 is SNHLY and CDR2 FYNNEI. CDR3 in DNA: TGTGCCAGCGCCCGGGACAGTCGGTGGACCGAGCAGTACTTC. Translated, it gives CASARDSRWTEQYF.

The J gene is TRBJ2-5, the V gene TRBV7-3; unclear D gene. Trimming took 1 base from V and 0 from J, leaving 9 bases between them. CDR1 and CDR2 from the germline V gene are SGHTA and FQGTGA. CDR3 length equals 15 residues. The CDR3 DNA follows: TGTGCCAGCAGCTTAAGCCAAGGACACCAAGAGACCCAGTACTTC. Translating gives CASSLSQGHQETQYF.

The table lists this clone with a few counts. The rearrangement links TRBV18 to TRBJ1-1, with D hard to call. This CDR3 has 13 amino acids. CDR1 and CDR2 (germline): KGHSH, LQKENI. Trimming left V 3 bases short and J 3 bases short, with 8 bases between. The CDR3 protein is CASSPQEYTEAFF. The CDR3 coding sequence is TGTGCCAGCTCACCGCAGGAGTACACTGAAGCTTTCTTT. Looking up the rest from reference TRBV18 and TRBJ1-1 gives the full variable domain: NAGVMQNPRHLVRRRGQEARLRCSPMKGHSHVYWYRQLPEEGLKFMVYLQKENIIDESGMPKERFSAEFPKEGPSILRIQQVVRGDSAAYFCASSPQEYTEAFFGQGTRLTVV.

The table lists this clone with a few counts. The chain couples TRBV7-8 to TRBJ1-2; no definite D call. This CDR3 has 14 residues. Germline CDR1 reads SGHVS; CDR2 reads FQNEAQ. V lost 2 bases to trimming and J lost 0 bases, with 7 bases between them. The DNA for the CDR3 is TGTGCCAGCAGCTTATACGGAGCTAACTATGGCTACACCTTC. It yields the protein CASSLYGANYGYTF.

The V gene is TRBV5-4, the J gene TRBJ1-1; D gene unclear. The germline CDR1 and CDR2 sequences are SGHNT and YYREEE (reference sequence). CDR3 size: 16 residues. V dropped 4 bases and J dropped 6 bases, with 22 bases sitting between them. The chain's CDR3 is CASSNNGWALRSEAFF. The DNA for the CDR3 is TGTGCCAGCAGCAATAACGGCTGGGCCCTCAGATCTGAAGCTTTCTTT.

This sequence joins TRBV6-5 and TRBJ2-5; possible D gene TRBD1, 6 bases. The germline CDR1 and CDR2 sequences are MNHEY and SVGAGI. V was trimmed by 7 bases and J by 2 bases, leaving 11 bases between them. The CDR3 sequence is 13 residues long. The CDR3 DNA is TGTGCCAGCACAGGGGTGCCACAAGAGACCCAGTACTTC. It encodes CASTGVPQETQYF.

In its sample, this clone was seen a few times. This chain connects TRBV9 to TRBJ2-1; 8 bases agree with TRBD1. Germline trimming cut 0 bases from V and 9 bases from J; bases unmatched to any gene: 8. Germline assignment: CDR1 SGDLS and CDR2 YYNGEE. This CDR3 region has 15 residues. The CDR3 bases are TGTGCCAGCAGCGTAGTCGGACAGGGATCGGGTGAGCAGTTCTTC. Protein sequence: CASSVVGQGSGEQFF.